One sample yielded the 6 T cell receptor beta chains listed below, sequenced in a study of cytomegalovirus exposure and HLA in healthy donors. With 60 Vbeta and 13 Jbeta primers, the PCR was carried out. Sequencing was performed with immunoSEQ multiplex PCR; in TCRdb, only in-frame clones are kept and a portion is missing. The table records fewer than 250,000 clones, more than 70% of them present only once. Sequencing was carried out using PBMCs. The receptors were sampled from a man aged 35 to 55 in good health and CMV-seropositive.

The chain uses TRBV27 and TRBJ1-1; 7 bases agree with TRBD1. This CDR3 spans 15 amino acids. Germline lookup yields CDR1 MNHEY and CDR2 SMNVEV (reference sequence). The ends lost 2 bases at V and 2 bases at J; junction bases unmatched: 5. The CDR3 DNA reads TGTGCCAGCAGTTTAAGAGGGACAGCAAACACTGAAGCTTTCTTT. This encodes CASSLRGTANTEAFF.

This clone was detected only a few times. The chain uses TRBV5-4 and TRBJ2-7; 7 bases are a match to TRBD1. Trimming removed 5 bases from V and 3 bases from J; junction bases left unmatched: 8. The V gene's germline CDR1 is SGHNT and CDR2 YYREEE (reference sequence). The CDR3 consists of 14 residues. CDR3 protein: CASSVGDSRYEQYF. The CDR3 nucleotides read TGTGCCAGCAGTGTAGGGGACAGTCGCTACGAGCAGTACTTC. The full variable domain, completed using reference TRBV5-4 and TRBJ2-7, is ETGVTQSPTHLIKTRGQQVTLRCSSQSGHNTVSWYQQALGQGPQFIFQYYREEENGRGNFPPRFSGLQFPNYSSELNVNALELDDSALYLCASSVGDSRYEQYFGPGTRLTVT.

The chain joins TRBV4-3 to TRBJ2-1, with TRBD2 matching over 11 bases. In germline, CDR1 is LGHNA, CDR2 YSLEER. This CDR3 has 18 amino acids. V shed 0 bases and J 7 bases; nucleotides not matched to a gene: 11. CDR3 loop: CASSQEVLAGEGRNEQFF. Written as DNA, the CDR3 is TGCGCCAGCAGCCAAGAGGTACTAGCGGGAGAGGGTAGGAATGAGCAGTTCTTC.

The CDR3 DNA reads as TGCGCCAGCAGCTTGACGATGGCAGGGTTTGACACCGGGGAGCTGTTTTTT. This gives the protein CASSLTMAGFDTGELFF. The gene calls are TRBV5-1 and TRBJ2-2; tentatively, D is TRBD1 (5 bases). V lost 1 base and J 3 bases, leaving 16 bases between the germline ends. The CDR3 spans 17 residues. Germline CDR1 is SGHRS and CDR2 is YFSETQ.

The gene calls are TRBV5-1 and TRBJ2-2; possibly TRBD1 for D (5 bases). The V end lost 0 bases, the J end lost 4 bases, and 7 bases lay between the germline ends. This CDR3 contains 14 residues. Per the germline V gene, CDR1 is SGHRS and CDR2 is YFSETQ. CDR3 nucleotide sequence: TGCGCCAGCAGCTTGGAAAGGGGCACCGGGGAGCTGTTTTTT. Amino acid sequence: CASSLERGTGELFF.

Written as DNA, the CDR3 is TGTGCCAGCAGTGGACCTCCGGGACAGGGATCTAACTATGGCTACACCTTC. Protein product: CASSGPPGQGSNYGYTF. The chain joins TRBV6-1 to TRBJ1-2, with 9 nucleotides matching TRBD1. J gave up 0 bases and V 4 bases, and 9 bases lay outside the gene matches. Germline-derived CDR1 and CDR2 are MNHNS and SASEGT. The CDR3 length is 17 residues.